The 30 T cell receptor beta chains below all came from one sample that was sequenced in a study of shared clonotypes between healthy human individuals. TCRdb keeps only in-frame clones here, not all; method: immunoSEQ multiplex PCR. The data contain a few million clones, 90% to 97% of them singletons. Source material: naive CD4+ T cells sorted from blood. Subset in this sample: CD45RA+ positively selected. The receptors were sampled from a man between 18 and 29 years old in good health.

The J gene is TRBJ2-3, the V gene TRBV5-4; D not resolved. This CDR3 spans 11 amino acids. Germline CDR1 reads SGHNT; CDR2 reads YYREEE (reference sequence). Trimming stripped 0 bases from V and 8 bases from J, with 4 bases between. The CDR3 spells CASSLAGTQYF. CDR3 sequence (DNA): TGTGCCAGCAGCTTGGCTGGTACGCAGTATTTT.

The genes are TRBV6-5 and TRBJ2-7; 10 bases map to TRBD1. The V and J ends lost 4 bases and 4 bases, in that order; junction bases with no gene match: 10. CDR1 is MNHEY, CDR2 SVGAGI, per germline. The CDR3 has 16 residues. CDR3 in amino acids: CASSSDRDRGFYEQYF. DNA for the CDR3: TGTGCCAGCAGTTCAGACCGGGACAGGGGATTTTACGAGCAGTACTTC.

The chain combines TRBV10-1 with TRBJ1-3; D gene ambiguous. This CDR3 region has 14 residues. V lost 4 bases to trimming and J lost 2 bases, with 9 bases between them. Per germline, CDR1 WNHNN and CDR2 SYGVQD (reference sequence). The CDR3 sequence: CASSAGIPGNTIYF. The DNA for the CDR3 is TGCGCCAGCAGTGCCGGAATACCTGGAAACACCATATATTTT.

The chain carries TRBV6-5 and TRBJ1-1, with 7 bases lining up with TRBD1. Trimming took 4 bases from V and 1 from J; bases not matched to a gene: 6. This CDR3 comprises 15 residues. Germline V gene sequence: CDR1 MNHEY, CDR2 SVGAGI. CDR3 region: CASSSRDSSNTEAFF. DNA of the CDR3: TGTGCCAGCAGTTCCCGGGACAGCTCGAACACTGAAGCTTTCTTT.

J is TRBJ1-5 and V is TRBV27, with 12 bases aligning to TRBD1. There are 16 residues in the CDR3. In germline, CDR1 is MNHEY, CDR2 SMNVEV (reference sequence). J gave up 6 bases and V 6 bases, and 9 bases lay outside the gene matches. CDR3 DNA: TGTGCCAGCAGCCAACACGGGACAGGGGGCTTTCAGCCCCAGCATTTT. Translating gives CASSQHGTGGFQPQHF.

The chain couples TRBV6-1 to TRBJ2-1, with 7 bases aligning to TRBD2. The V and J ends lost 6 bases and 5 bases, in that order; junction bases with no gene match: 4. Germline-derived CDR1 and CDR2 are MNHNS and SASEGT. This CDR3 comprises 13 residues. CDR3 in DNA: TGTGCCAGCAGACTAGCGCCCGACAATGAGCAGTTCTTC. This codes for CASRLAPDNEQFF.

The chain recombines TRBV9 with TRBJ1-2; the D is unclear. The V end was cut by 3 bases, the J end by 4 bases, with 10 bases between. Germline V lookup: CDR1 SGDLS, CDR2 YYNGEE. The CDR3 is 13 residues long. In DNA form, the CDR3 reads TGTGCCAGCAGCGCTGCGATGCTCTATGGCTACACCTTC. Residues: CASSAAMLYGYTF.

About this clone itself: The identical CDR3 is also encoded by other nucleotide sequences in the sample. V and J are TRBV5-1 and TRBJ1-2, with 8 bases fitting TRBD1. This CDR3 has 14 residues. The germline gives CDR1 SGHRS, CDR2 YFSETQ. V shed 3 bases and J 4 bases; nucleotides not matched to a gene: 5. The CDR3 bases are TGCGCCAGCAGCTCGGGACAGGCCCCCTATGGCTACACCTTC. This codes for CASSSGQAPYGYTF.

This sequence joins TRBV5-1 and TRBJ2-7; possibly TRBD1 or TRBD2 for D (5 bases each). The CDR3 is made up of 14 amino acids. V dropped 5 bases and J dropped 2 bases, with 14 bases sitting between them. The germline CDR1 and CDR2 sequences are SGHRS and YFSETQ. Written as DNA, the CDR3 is TGCGCCAGCAGAGACAGCATGGGGGCCTACGAGCAGTACTTC. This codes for CASRDSMGAYEQYF.

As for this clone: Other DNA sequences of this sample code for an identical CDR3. CDR3 nucleotide sequence: TGTGCCAGCAGACCTAGCGGGAACACCGGGGAGCTGTTTTTT. Amino acid sequence: CASRPSGNTGELFF. This chain connects TRBV6-5 to TRBJ2-2, with TRBD2 identical over 7 bases. Germline values: CDR1 MNHEY, CDR2 SVGAGI. The CDR3 is 14 amino acids. Trimming removed 6 bases from V and 1 base from J; junction bases left unmatched: 2.

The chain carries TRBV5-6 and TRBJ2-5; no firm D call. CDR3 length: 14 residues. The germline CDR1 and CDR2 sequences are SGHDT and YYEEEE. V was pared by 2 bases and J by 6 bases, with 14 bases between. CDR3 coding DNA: TGTGCCAGCAGCTTAATCGCGGCAGAGAAGACCCAGTACTTC. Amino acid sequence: CASSLIAAEKTQYF. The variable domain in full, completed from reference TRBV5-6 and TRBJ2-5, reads DAGVTQSPTHLIKTRGQQVTLRCSPKSGHDTVSWYQQALGQGPQFIFQYYEEEERQRGNFPDRFSGHQFPNYSSELNVNALLLGDSALYLCASSLIAAEKTQYFGPGTRLLVL.

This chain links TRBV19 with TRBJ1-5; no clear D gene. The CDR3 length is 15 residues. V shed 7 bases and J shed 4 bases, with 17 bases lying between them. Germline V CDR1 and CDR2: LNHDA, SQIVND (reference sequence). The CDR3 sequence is CASIPGSGGNQPQHF. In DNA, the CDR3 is TGTGCCAGTATCCCCGGGAGCGGTGGGAATCAGCCCCAGCATTTT.

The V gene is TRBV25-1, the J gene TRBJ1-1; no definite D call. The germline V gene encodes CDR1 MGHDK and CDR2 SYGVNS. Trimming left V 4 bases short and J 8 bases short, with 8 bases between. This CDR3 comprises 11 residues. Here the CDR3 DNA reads TGTGCCAGCAGTGCCAGGTCCGAAGCTTTCTTT. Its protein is CASSARSEAFF.

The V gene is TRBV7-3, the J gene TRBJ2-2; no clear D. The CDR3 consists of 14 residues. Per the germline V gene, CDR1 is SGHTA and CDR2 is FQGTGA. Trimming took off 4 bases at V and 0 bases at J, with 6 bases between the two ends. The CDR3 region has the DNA TGTGCCAGCAGCTCCGACCCGAACACCGGGGAGCTGTTTTTT. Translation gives CASSSDPNTGELFF. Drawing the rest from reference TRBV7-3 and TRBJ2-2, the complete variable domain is GAGVSQTPSNKVTEKGKYVELRCDPISGHTALYWYRQSLGQGPEFLIYFQGTGAADDSGLPNDRFFAVRPEGSVSTLKIQRTERGDSAVYLCASSSDPNTGELFFGEGSRLTVL.

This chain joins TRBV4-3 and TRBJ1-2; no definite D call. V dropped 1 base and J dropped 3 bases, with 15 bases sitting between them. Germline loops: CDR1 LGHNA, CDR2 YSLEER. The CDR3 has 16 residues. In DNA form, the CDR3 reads TGCGCCAGCAGCCAAGGTGAAAACAGAGAACACTATGGCTACACCTTC. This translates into CASSQGENREHYGYTF.

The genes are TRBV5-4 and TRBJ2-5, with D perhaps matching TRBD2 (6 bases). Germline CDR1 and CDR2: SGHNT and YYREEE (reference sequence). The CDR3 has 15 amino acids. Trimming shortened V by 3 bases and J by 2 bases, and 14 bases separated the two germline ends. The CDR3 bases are TGTGCCAGCAGCTCCGCCAGTAGCGGACAAGAGACCCAGTACTTC. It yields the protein CASSSASSGQETQYF.

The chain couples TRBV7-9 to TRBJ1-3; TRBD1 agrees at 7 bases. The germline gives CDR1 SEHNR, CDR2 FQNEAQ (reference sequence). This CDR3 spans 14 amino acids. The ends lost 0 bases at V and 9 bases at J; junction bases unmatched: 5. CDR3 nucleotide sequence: TGTGCCAGCAGCTTAGCAGGGGGCCGAGGCACCATATATTTT. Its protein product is CASSLAGGRGTIYF. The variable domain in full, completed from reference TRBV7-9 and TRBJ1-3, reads DTGVSQNPRHKITKRGQNVTFRCDPISEHNRLYWYRQTLGQGPEFLTYFQNEAQLEKSRLLSDRFSAERPKGSFSTLEIQRTEQGDSAMYLCASSLAGGRGTIYFGEGSWLTVV.

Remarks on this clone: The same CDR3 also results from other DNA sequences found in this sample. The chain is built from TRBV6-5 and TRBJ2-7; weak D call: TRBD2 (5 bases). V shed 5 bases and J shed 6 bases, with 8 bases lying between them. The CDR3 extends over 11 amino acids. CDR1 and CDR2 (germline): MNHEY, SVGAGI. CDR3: CASSRGGEQYF. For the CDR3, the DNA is TGTGCCAGCAGTCGCGGAGGCGAGCAGTACTTC.

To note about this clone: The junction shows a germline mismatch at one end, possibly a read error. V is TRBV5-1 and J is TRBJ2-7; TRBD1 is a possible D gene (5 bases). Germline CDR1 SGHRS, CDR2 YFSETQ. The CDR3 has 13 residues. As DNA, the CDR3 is TGCGCCAGCAGCTTGAGACAGTCCTATGAGCAGTACTTC. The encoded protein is CASSLRQSYEQYF.

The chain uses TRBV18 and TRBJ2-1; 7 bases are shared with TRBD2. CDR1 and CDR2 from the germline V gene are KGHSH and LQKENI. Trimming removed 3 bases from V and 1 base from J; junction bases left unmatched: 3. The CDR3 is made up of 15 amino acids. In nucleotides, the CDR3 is TGTGCCAGCTCACCGACAGCGGGATCCTACAATGAGCAGTTCTTC. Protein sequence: CASSPTAGSYNEQFF.

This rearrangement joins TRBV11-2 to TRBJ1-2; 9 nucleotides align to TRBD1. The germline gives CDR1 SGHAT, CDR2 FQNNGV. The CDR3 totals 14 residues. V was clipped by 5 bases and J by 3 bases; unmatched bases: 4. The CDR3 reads CASSLTGGDYGYTF. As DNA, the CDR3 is TGTGCCAGCAGCCTCACAGGGGGCGACTATGGCTACACCTTC.

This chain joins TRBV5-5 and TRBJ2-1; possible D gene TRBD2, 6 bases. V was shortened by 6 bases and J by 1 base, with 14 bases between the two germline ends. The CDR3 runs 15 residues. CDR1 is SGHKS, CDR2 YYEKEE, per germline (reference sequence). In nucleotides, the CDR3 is TGTGCCAGCATCCCGGGGGAGCAATCCTACAATGAGCAGTTCTTC. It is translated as CASIPGEQSYNEQFF.

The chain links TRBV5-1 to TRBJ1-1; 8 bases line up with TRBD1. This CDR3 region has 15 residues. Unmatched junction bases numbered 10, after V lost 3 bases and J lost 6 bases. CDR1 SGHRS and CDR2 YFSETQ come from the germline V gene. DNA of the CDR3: TGCGCCAGCAGCTGGGGGGACAGGAAAGGGGCTGAAGCTTTCTTT. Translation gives CASSWGDRKGAEAFF.

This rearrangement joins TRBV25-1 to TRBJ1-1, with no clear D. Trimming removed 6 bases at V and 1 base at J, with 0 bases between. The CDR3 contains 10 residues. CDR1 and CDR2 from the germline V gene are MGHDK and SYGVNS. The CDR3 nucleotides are TGTGCCAGCAGGAACACTGAAGCTTTCTTT. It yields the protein CASRNTEAFF.

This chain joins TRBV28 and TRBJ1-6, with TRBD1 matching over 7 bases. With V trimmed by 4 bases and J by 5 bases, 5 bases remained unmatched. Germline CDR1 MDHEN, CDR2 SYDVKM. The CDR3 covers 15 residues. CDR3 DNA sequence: TGTGCCAGCAGTTCGGACGACAGGGATAATTCACCCCTCCACTTT. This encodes CASSSDDRDNSPLHF.

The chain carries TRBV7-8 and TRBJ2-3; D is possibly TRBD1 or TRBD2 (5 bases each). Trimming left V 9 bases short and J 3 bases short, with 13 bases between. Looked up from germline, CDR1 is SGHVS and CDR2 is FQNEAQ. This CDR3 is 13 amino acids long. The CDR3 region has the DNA TGTGCCAGTGGCCGGGGACGTACAGATACGCAGTATTTT. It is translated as CASGRGRTDTQYF.

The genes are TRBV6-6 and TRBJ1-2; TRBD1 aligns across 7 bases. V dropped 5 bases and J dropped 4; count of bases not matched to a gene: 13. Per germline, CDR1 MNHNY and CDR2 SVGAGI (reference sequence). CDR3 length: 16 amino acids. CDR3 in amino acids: CASSPPPGQAFYGYTF. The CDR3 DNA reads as TGTGCCAGCAGTCCACCTCCCGGACAGGCATTCTATGGCTACACCTTC.

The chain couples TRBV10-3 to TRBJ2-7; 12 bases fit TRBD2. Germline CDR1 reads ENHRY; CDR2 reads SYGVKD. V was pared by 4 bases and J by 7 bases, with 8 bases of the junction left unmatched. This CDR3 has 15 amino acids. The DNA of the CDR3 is TGTGCCATCAGTGTCTCTAGCGGGGGGGTAAGTGAGCAGTACTTC. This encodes CAISVSSGGVSEQYF.

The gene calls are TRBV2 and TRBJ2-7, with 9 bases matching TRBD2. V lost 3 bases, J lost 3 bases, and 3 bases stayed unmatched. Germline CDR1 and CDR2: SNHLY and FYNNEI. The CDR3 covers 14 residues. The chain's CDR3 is CASSDLAGDYEQYF. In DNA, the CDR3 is TGTGCCAGCAGTGACTTAGCGGGGGACTACGAGCAGTACTTC.

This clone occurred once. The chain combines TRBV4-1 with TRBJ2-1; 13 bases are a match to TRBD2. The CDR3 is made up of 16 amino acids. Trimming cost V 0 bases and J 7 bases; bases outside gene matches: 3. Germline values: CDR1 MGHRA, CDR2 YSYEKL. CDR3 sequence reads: CASSQDRLAGGNEQFF. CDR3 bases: TGCGCCAGCAGCCAAGATAGACTAGCGGGAGGAAATGAGCAGTTCTTC.